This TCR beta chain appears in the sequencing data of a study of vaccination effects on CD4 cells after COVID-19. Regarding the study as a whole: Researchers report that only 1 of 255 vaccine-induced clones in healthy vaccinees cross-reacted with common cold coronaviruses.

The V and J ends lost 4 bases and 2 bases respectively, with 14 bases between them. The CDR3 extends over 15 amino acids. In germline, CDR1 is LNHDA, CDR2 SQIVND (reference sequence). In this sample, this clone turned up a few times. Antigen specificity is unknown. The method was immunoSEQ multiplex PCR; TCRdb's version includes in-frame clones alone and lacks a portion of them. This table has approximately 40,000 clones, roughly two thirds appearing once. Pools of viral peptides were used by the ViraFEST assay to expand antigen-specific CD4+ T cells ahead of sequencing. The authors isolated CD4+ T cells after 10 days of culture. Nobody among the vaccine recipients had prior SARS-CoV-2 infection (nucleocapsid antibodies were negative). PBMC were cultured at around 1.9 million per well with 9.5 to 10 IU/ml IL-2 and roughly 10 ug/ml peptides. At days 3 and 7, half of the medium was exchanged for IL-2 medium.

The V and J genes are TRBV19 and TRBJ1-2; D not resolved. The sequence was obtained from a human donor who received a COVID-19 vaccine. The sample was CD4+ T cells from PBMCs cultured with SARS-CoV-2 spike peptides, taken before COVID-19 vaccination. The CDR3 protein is CASSKVSKSNYGYTF. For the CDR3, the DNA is TGTGCCAGTAGTAAGGTTTCCAAGTCCAACTATGGCTACACCTTC.